The sequence of this TCR beta chain was determined in a study of blood T cell repertoires in COVID-19. Turning to the study itself: Acute-phase and convalescent COVID-19 samples originated in the United States, Italy and Spain. In each case, the material was cDNA or gDNA derived from T cells, B-cell-depleted T cells, or PBMCs.

This clone was picked up a small number of times. Original processing methods: Amplification from reference gene primers served as the basis for estimated nucleated cell counts. The table came from immunoSEQ multiplex PCR; TCRdb's copy has only in-frame clones and leaves some out. From that table come the V and J calls and clone size; the DNA was used to work out D and trimming. The profile covers about 31,000 clones, with more than 90% appearing a single time and approximately 8% taken by the ten largest. The germline V gene encodes CDR1 WNHNN and CDR2 SYGVQD (reference sequence). This CDR3 contains 14 residues. V lost 2 bases and J lost 5, with 11 bases in between.

Sequencing used peripheral blood. The origin of this receptor is an older man with active or convalescent COVID-19. This chain links TRBV10-1 with TRBJ2-3, with TRBD2 as a possible D gene (6 bases). As DNA, the CDR3 is TGCGCCAGCAGTGAGGGCGGGACCCTAGATACGCAGTATTTT. It is translated as CASSEGGTLDTQYF.